This T cell receptor (beta chain) was retrieved from a study of cytomegalovirus exposure and HLA in healthy donors. The CDR3 has 15 residues. V lost 3 bases, J lost 4 bases, and 6 bases stayed unmatched. Germline-derived CDR1 and CDR2 are SGHNT and YYREEE (reference sequence). The primer mix had 60 Vbeta and 13 Jbeta primers. The table came from immunoSEQ multiplex PCR; TCRdb's copy has only in-frame clones and leaves some out. The sample has some 120,000 clones, around three quarters seen once. Sample: PBMCs. The TCR originated in a man between 18 and 35 years old in good health and CMV-seronegative. The chain couples TRBV5-4 to TRBJ2-5; 10 nucleotides align to TRBD1. The CDR3 nucleotides read TGTGCCAGCAGCTCTTTCCGGGACAGGGGAGAGACCCAGTACTTC. It translates to CASSSFRDRGETQYF. Filled out from reference TRBV5-4 and TRBJ2-5, the complete variable domain reads ETGVTQSPTHLIKTRGQQVTLRCSSQSGHNTVSWYQQALGQGPQFIFQYYREEENGRGNFPPRFSGLQFPNYSSELNVNALELDDSALYLCASSSFRDRGETQYFGPGTRLLVL.